The present T cell receptor beta chain was sequenced within a study of cytomegalovirus exposure and HLA in healthy donors (dated by TCRdb to 2017 to 2019). At the level of the whole study: According to an earlier analysis of 450 to 650 of the donors, 150 million to 200 million T cells yielded 100 million or so unique TCR beta sequences and roughly 280 Gb of sequence data. Every repertoire in the discovery cohort had been generated on one and the same sequencing platform. In the later analysis, no new phenotypic data were used to find candidate immune exposures; instead, reliance was placed on TCR beta sequences and their occurrence across donors. Typing coverage differed by locus: A, B, C, DRB1 and DQB1 were typed in about 629-640 donors, DQA1 in roughly 510, DPA1 in nearly 610, and DPB1 in around 490. In an earlier analysis of 587 of the donors, high-throughput TCR beta sequencing was used to judge whether each TCR beta V gene segment behaved as functional or pseudogenic. The study was designed to test whether signatures of past pathogen exposure could be identified by cataloging public T cell receptors. Among a few hundred genotyped donors of the cohort, an average of about 240,000 unique TCR beta nucleotide sequences were sequenced per donor, about a sixth of them non-productive. The study profiled the T cell repertoires of under 700 subjects by immunosequencing and related them to cytomegalovirus serostatus. Donor age, sex, ethnicity and CMV serostatus were collected together with the repertoire data. Along with the roughly 670-subject first cohort, a separate validation cohort of over 90 different subjects was used. To predict cytomegalovirus infection status, the study brought together high-throughput TCR immunosequencing, statistical association of individual TCRs with disease status, and machine learning. HLA typing covered class I and class II loci at four-digit resolution. About five DR-DQ haplotypes were treated as single units for association and clustering because of strong linkage in the cohort. An early release that covered about 600 HLA-typed donors contained about 300 gigabases of sequencing data and approximately 85 million unique TCR sequences. The genetic ancestry cluster associated with self-reported Caucasian donors included approximately 85% of the 300 to 450 genotyped donors. In a later genetic analysis, genome-wide SNP genotypes for about three fifths of the roughly 670 donors were used, and that subset was treated as a discovery cohort. A later analysis re-examined previously published TCR beta repertoires from about 670 donors and added high-resolution HLA genotyping to investigate patterns of TCR occurrence.

Beyond this particular receptor, the publication reports: The presence/absence analyses assumed that sequencing depth was roughly uniform across donors, and that assumption may not be true. In a later analysis, TCR association rates were found to vary across HLA loci, with the most associated TCRs seen for DRB1 alleles and the fewest for HLA-C alleles. Because HLA typing was unavailable for some donors at each locus, only the typed subset was used in association tests. A further reported finding was that TCR beta sequences accurately predicted the HLA-A and HLA-B alleles for most subjects in the first cohort. For the cohort, immune exposure information was limited to CMV serostatus. While some public TCRs were present in many individuals, most TCR sequences turned up only very rarely across donors. The study gave a list of 150 to 200 TCR beta chains associated with cytomegalovirus. In a later analysis, HLA-associated TCR beta chains were found to be more clonally expanded and to have lower generation probabilities than equally common non-associated chains. This cohort had only TCR beta chains sequenced, and the lack of alpha or paired-chain data limited which features could be detected. The authors suggested that the approach could potentially be generalized to other disease states and immunological phenotypes. Compared with the approximately 720-donor mean, donors in an Asian-associated ancestry cluster had fewer N-insertions in productive TCRs, according to a later genetic analysis. In a later analysis, 16,951 TCR beta sequences were associated with specific HLA alleles at a false discovery rate of 0.05. In a later genetic analysis, a missense DCLRE1C variant was associated with V-gene and J-gene trimming of TCR beta chains, and the association was replicated in an independent cohort. A cluster of highly shared sequence variants was judged likely to be a technical artifact of the sequencing pipeline. According to a later analysis, parvovirus B19, influenza, CMV and Epstein-Barr virus appeared linked to several top co-occurrence clusters. Because counts were too low, around 18 rarely observed V segments, including chromosome 9 orphons, were left out of the earlier analysis of several hundred of the donors. A later analysis found that most CMV-associated TCR beta chains appeared HLA-restricted, with HLA associations seemingly driven largely by CMV exposure. The classifier was reported to diagnose cytomegalovirus status with high specificity and sensitivity in both the original and validation cohorts. Strong co-occurrence of HLA alleles, especially DR and DQ, made assigning TCR associations to individual alleles difficult. An earlier analysis of approximately 530 of the donors showed that most TCR beta V segments appeared in productive rearrangements either about 87% or about 30% of the time, which broadly matched IMGT annotations. Linkage disequilibrium might explain the correlated functional status among segregating V segments, but an unknown experimental factor could not be ruled out. Because the 87-base-pair reads could not distinguish some IMGT-functional V segments, including TRBV6-2 and TRBV6-3, those segments were excluded. In vitro tests confirmed that a few of the cytomegalovirus-associated TCR beta chains recognize cytomegalovirus antigens.

About this clone: Its antigen remains undetermined. No much larger clone exists at a distance of one base, and base qualities are not known.

The library was obtained by the immunoSEQ multiplex PCR assay. For the multiplex PCR, a mixture combining 60 forward primers for TCR Vbeta segments and 13 reverse primers for TCR Jbeta segments was used. The CDR3 region of rearranged TCR beta genes was amplified from genomic DNA with a multiplex PCR assay. The amplified TCR beta libraries were sequenced on the Illumina HiSeq System as 87-base-pair reads. As for the original processing: A later analysis tallied around 80 million unique TCR beta chains across the 666 repertoires, and some 10 million of those chains were shared by two or more donors. Raw reads were error-corrected and collapsed into unique sequences by a nearest-neighbor algorithm in which closely related sequences were merged to remove PCR and sequencing errors. To assign V, D and J gene segments, CDR3 sequences were aligned to IMGT reference sequences. Each retained sequence needed at least a six-nucleotide match to both a V gene segment and a J gene segment. Rearrangements were called productive when the CDR3 lacked stop codons and stayed in frame with V and J; all others were non-productive. Following IMGT convention, CDR3 was defined as the stretch from the second conserved V-encoded cysteine to the conserved J-encoded phenylalanine. Sequences without an unambiguous match to a single V gene segment were excluded from the earlier analysis of 450 to 750 of the donors. An earlier analysis of several hundred of the donors called V segments functional above 56.7% productive rearrangements and segregating when the between-donor standard deviation exceeded 5%. A statistical classification framework was built for diagnosing cytomegalovirus status from the catalog of TCR beta chain sequences. In a later analysis, V and J genes were assigned by comparing TCR nucleotide sequences against IMGT/GENE-DB human TR gene sequences. A later analysis assigned CDR3 sequences and most-parsimonious VDJ recombination scenarios with the TCRdist pipeline. In a later analysis, each TCR beta chain was defined by its CDR3 amino acid sequence together with its V-gene family, and reads without a unique V-gene family were excluded. A later analysis removed roughly 590 highly shared, low-generation-probability nucleotide sequences to deal with suspected cross-contamination and a sequencing artifact. A later analysis calculated a clonal expansion index for each public chain from normalized within-repertoire ranks of inferred template counts. In a later analysis, generation probabilities were computed with a VDJ recombination model fitted to out-of-frame rearrangements, and the resulting probabilities were checked against IGoR. Hypergeometric tests were used in a later analysis to score TCR-TCR, TCR-HLA and TCR-CMV co-occurrence, with a repertoire-size bias correction applied to the TCR pairs. A later analysis estimated false discovery rates by permuting HLA or CMV assignments 20 times. In a later analysis, co-occurring TCRs were grouped using DBSCAN, and TCRdist sequence similarity was added for clustering within HLA-allele-positive subsets. Repertoires with fewer than 30,000 or more than 120,000 public chains, plus five repertoires with anomalous nucleotide sharing, were excluded from co-occurrence clustering. The table was pulled from immuneACCESS by TCRdb, which kept in-frame rearrangements only. Such tables lose some clones; where checked, under half of the loss comes from unresolved V genes, and the rest has no known cause. That table is the source of V, J and clone size, and D and trimming were worked out from the DNA. The sample records some 170,000 clones, around 77% of which are singletons. The ten largest clonotypes hold 1% of the sample.

The cohort consisted of hundreds of healthy bone marrow donors. All cohort members were sampled while nominally healthy, although unrecorded immune exposures were likely present. The donor tested CMV seronegative and was one of the 352 seronegative cohort members. A peripheral blood sample was provided by each donor, and peripheral blood mononuclear cells were used for TCR beta sequencing. Genomic DNA extraction from the blood cell samples was performed with the Qiagen DNeasy Blood Extraction Kit. CDR1 and CDR2 are read off the germline V gene as SGHRS and YFSETQ. V is trimmed back by 0 bases and J by 1 base, and the junction contains 2 bases that no gene match accounts for. Including cysteine and phenylalanine, the CDR3 has 15 amino acids. Solely the CDR3 DNA is kept, with 45 bases framed from the first base.

The sequence came from a woman in her thirties or forties in good health and CMV-seronegative. The chain links TRBV5-1 with TRBJ2-3; 7 nucleotides in the junction match TRBD1. Sequencing was performed on PBMCs. In nucleotide form, the sequence is TGCGCCAGCAGCTTGGCCGACAGGGGCACAGATACGCAGTATTTT. The translation is CASSLADRGTDTQYF.